One sample yielded the 19 T cell receptor beta chains listed below, sequenced in a study of identical twins. TCRdb reprocessed the 5' RACE reads via MiXCR and lists one record per CDR3 protein. The sample has 400,000 to 550,000 distinct CDR3 sequences; roughly an eighth are singletons. These same records also appear under a second study, on yellow fever vaccine responses in identical twins.

The sample comprised CD4+ T cells sorted from blood. The receptor source for this set is a woman under 30 in good health.

The V and J genes are TRBV20-1 and TRBJ2-1, with TRBD2 identical over 9 bases. The CDR3 consists of 14 residues. The germline CDR1 and CDR2 sequences are DFQATT and SNEGSKA (reference sequence). With V trimmed by 2 bases and J by 5 bases, 4 bases remained unmatched. The DNA for the CDR3 is TGCAGTGCTAGATCGCCTAGCGGGAACAATGAGCAGTTCTTC. This encodes CSARSPSGNNEQFF.

This clonotype occurred a few times. The V call is TRBV12-3 or TRBV12-4, the J call TRBJ1-6, with D perhaps TRBD1 (5 bases). V was shortened by 9 bases and J by 7 bases, with 16 bases between the two germline ends. This CDR3 is 14 amino acids long. The CDR3 DNA reads as TGTGCCAGTCGGTCGCAGGGTTTGAATTCACCCCTCCACTTT. This codes for CASRSQGLNSPLHF.

V and J are TRBV20-1 and TRBJ1-1; 12 bases map to TRBD1. The CDR3 is made up of 14 amino acids. Germline V gene lookup returns CDR1 DFQATT and CDR2 SNEGSKA (reference sequence). V shed 0 bases and J 10 bases; nucleotides not matched to a gene: 6. CDR3 residues: CSAREGTGGAGAFF. The CDR3 DNA is TGCAGTGCTAGAGAGGGGACAGGGGGCGCGGGAGCTTTCTTT.

The chain joins TRBV10-2 to TRBJ2-2; unclear D gene. Germline V gene lookup returns CDR1 WSHSY and CDR2 SAAADI. The V gene lost 4 bases and the J gene lost 4 bases, with 7 bases spanning the gap. The CDR3 has 13 amino acids. The CDR3 loop reads CASSVYRTGELFF. The CDR3 nucleotides are TGCGCCAGCAGTGTTTACCGCACCGGGGAGCTGTTTTTT.

The genes are TRBV7-9 and TRBJ2-3; the match to TRBD1 covers 9 bases. V shed 4 bases and J 4 bases; nucleotides not matched to a gene: 9. Germline V gives CDR1 SEHNR, CDR2 FQNEAQ (reference sequence). The CDR3 runs to 16 residues. The CDR3 here is CASSSDRGSLADTQYF. The CDR3 DNA is TGTGCCAGCAGCTCAGACAGGGGGTCGTTAGCAGATACGCAGTATTTT.

This clonotype was counted a few times. The rearrangement uses TRBV4-2 and TRBJ2-7; D not certain. Germline-derived CDR1 and CDR2 are LGHNA and YNFKEQ. This CDR3 contains 10 residues. CDR3 nucleotide sequence: TGTGCTTGTCACCCTTACGAGCAGTACTTC. Translation: CACHPYEQYF.

This clonotype was detected a few times. The rearrangement uses TRBV5-5 and TRBJ2-5, with D hard to call. The CDR3 is 15 residues long. Germline V gene sequence: CDR1 SGHKS, CDR2 YYEKEE (reference sequence). Trimming took off 1 base at V and 1 base at J, with 11 bases between the two ends. CDR3 nucleotides: TGTGCCAGCAGCTTGTCATTACAGATCCAAGAGACCCAGTACTTC. This gives the protein CASSLSLQIQETQYF.

This clonotype was observed at least ten times. The rearrangement uses TRBV29-1 and TRBJ2-2; possibly TRBD1 for D (5 bases). CDR3 size: 12 residues. Germline V lookup: CDR1 SQVTM, CDR2 ANQGSEA. CDR3 bases: TGCACGGCAGGGTTGGTCACCGGGGAGCTGTTTTTT. Protein product: CTAGLVTGELFF.

This clonotype was detected a few times. The rearrangement uses TRBV6-2 or TRBV6-3 and TRBJ2-4, with 7 bases lining up with TRBD1. Germline-derived CDR1 and CDR2 are MNHEY and SVGEGT. This CDR3 is built from 12 residues. J gave up 7 bases and V 6 bases, and 3 bases lay outside the gene matches. CDR3 nucleotides: TGTGCCAGCAGAAGGGACAGTAACATTCAGTACTTC. It encodes CASRRDSNIQYF.

The gene calls are TRBV5-6 and TRBJ2-7, with no clear D. The CDR3 spans 12 residues. CDR1 and CDR2 from the germline V gene are SGHDT and YYEEEE. The V end was cut by 3 bases, the J end by 3 bases, with 7 bases between. DNA for the CDR3: TGTGCCAGCAGCTCCGGGTTCTACGAGCAGTACTTC. This gives the protein CASSSGFYEQYF.

The rearrangement links TRBV5-5 to TRBJ2-1; no firm D call. This CDR3 has 15 residues. V lost 1 base and J 1 base, leaving 9 bases between the germline ends. Germline CDR1 reads SGHKS; CDR2 reads YYEKEE (reference sequence). This CDR3 reads CASSLIRVSYNEQFF. The CDR3 DNA reads TGTGCCAGCAGCTTGATCCGGGTTTCCTACAATGAGCAGTTCTTC.

This clonotype appeared many times. The rearrangement uses TRBV5-1 and TRBJ2-2; TRBD2 agrees at 7 bases. CDR3 size: 16 residues. With 2 bases clipped from V and 2 bases from J, the junction kept 6 bases outside the gene matches. Germline V CDR1 and CDR2: SGHRS, YFSETQ. CDR3 DNA sequence: TGCGCCAGCAGCTTATCCGGGACTACCAACACCGGGGAGCTGTTTTTT. Amino acid sequence: CASSLSGTTNTGELFF.

The J gene is TRBJ2-7, the V gene TRBV5-1; the D gene is possibly TRBD1 (5 bases). Per germline, CDR1 SGHRS and CDR2 YFSETQ. The CDR3 sequence is 19 residues long. V lost 0 bases, J lost 1 base, and 23 bases lay in between. The CDR3 is CASSLEGRVGLPSSYEQYF. CDR3 sequence (DNA): TGCGCCAGCAGCTTGGAGGGCAGGGTTGGGCTGCCGTCTTCCTACGAGCAGTACTTC.

At least ten counts were recorded for this clonotype. This chain joins TRBV12-3 or TRBV12-4 and TRBJ2-3, with D perhaps matching TRBD2 (5 bases). Between the trimmed V and J ends, which lost 4 bases and 3 bases, there was a span of 14 bases. This CDR3 contains 15 residues. CDR3 protein: CASSSREAETDTQYF. The CDR3 DNA reads as TGTGCCAGCAGTTCCCGGGAAGCCGAGACAGATACGCAGTATTTT.

This clonotype was seen only a few times. V gene TRBV5-1 combines with J gene TRBJ2-1; 11 bases agree with TRBD2. The CDR3 is 16 amino acids. Per the germline V gene, CDR1 is SGHRS and CDR2 is YFSETQ. V lost 0 bases, J lost 9 bases, and 8 bases stayed unmatched. The CDR3 DNA reads as TGCGCCAGCAGCTTGGAGTTTAGCGGGAGGGCTACTGAGCAGTTCTTC. This sequence encodes CASSLEFSGRATEQFF.

The chain recombines TRBV20-1 with TRBJ2-3, with D unclear. CDR3 size: 13 residues. Trimming took 1 base from V and 3 from J, leaving 8 bases between them. In germline, CDR1 is DFQATT, CDR2 SNEGSKA (reference sequence). CDR3 residues: CSARVVVTDTQYF. The CDR3 coding sequence is TGCAGTGCTAGAGTAGTGGTGACAGATACGCAGTATTTT.

This clonotype was counted at least ten times. The V gene is TRBV5-1, the J gene TRBJ2-5; D possibly corresponds to TRBD1 (5 bases). Germline CDR1 is SGHRS and CDR2 is YFSETQ. Trimming removed 3 bases from V and 1 base from J, with 10 bases in between. The CDR3 consists of 14 residues. The CDR3 protein is CASSWKGPQETQYF. CDR3 coding DNA: TGCGCCAGCAGCTGGAAGGGGCCCCAAGAGACCCAGTACTTC.

This clonotype has only a few counts. The chain carries TRBV5-1 and TRBJ2-2, with 10 nucleotides matching TRBD2. Per the germline V gene, CDR1 is SGHRS and CDR2 is YFSETQ. Trimming at V came to 4 bases and at J to 5 bases, leaving 5 bases not matched to a gene. This CDR3 region has 15 residues. The CDR3 is CASSPSGSGTGELFF. In nucleotides, the CDR3 is TGCGCCAGCAGCCCTAGCGGGAGCGGGACCGGGGAGCTGTTTTTT.

This chain uses TRBV2 with TRBJ2-3, with D possibly TRBD2 on 6 matching bases. The CDR3 extends over 15 amino acids. The germline V gene encodes CDR1 SNHLY and CDR2 FYNNEI. V gave up 8 bases and J gave up 2 bases, with 17 bases separating them. As DNA, the CDR3 is TGTGCCAGCTATTTAGGCGGGGCTATCACAGATACGCAGTATTTT. This encodes CASYLGGAITDTQYF.